A single sample gave rise to the 20 T cell receptor beta chains below, sequenced in a study of T cell responses to AZD1222 COVID-19 vaccine (dated by TCRdb to the early 2020s). The library was made by the immunoSEQ multiplex PCR assay. TCRdb stores this immuneACCESS table with in-frame sequences only. Part of the clones is absent; in the studies checked, under half of the shortfall reflects unresolved V genes, and no reason is known for the rest. The table for this sample lists 100,000 to 150,000 clones; approximately 94% of them were counted only once. Under 7.5% of the sample belongs to the ten largest clones. According to the study, the label for this sample's time point signals: baseline before first vaccination. The material was peripheral blood, obtained on day 0 of AZD1222 vaccination. The source is an adult in good health.

V usage is TRBV10-3 and J usage is TRBJ2-7; TRBD1 matches 12 bases. V lost 7 bases, J lost 4 bases, and 5 bases stayed unmatched. Germline values: CDR1 ENHRY, CDR2 SYGVKD. The CDR3 is made up of 14 amino acids. DNA for the CDR3: TGTGCCATCAAAGGGACAGGGGGCGGGTACGAGCAGTACTTC. This gives the protein CAIKGTGGGYEQYF.

The chain carries TRBV18 and TRBJ2-7, with D uncertain. The CDR3 has 14 amino acids. CDR1 is KGHSH and CDR2 is LQKENI in the germline V gene. The V end was cut by 3 bases, the J end by 2 bases, with 11 bases between. The CDR3 DNA is TGTGCCAGCTCACCTGGCAGTCCCCCCTACGAGCAGTACTTC. It specifies CASSPGSPPYEQYF.

The CDR3 reads CASSLNADTQYF. DNA for the CDR3: TGTGCCAGCAGTTTAAACGCAGATACGCAGTATTTT. The gene calls are TRBV12-3 or TRBV12-4 and TRBJ2-3; D is unclear. This CDR3 spans 12 amino acids. The ends were cut back, 2 bases at V and 4 bases at J, with 4 bases in the middle.

A single count supports this clone. The chain employs TRBV18 and TRBJ2-6; 9 bases align to TRBD1. CDR3 length: 18 residues. V dropped 2 bases and J dropped 0; count of bases not matched to a gene: 5. CDR1 and CDR2 (germline): KGHSH, LQKENI. The chain's CDR3 is CASSPKTGGTSGANVLTF. The CDR3 coding sequence is TGTGCCAGCTCACCAAAGACAGGGGGGACCTCTGGGGCCAACGTCCTGACTTTC.

The V and J genes are TRBV6-5 and TRBJ1-6, with D unresolved. With 5 bases removed from V and 7 bases from J, the gap between germline ends came to 12 bases. CDR1 MNHEY and CDR2 SVGAGI come from the germline V gene. CDR3 length: 14 amino acids. CDR3 nucleotide sequence: TGTGCCAGCAGTCCCCCAAGGGTCAATTCACCCCTCCACTTT. Protein product: CASSPPRVNSPLHF.

The genes are TRBV7-8 and TRBJ2-3; D not resolved. The CDR3 covers 14 residues. V was pared by 2 bases and J by 5 bases, with 11 bases between. Germline CDR1 SGHVS, CDR2 FQNEAQ. CDR3 nucleotides: TGTGCCAGCAGCTTAATGGAACGTGGAGATACGCAGTATTTT. It codes for CASSLMERGDTQYF.

This clone has just one count. This rearrangement joins TRBV7-2 to TRBJ2-7, with D possibly TRBD1 on 5 matching bases. This CDR3 has 18 residues. Germline V gene lookup returns CDR1 SGHTA and CDR2 FQGNSA. V was shortened by 0 bases and J by 2 bases, with 20 bases between the two germline ends. In DNA form, the CDR3 reads TGTGCCAGCAGCTTAGCTCCTCCCCCGGCCAGGGTGGCCTACGAGCAGTACTTC. Protein sequence: CASSLAPPPARVAYEQYF.

V is TRBV30 and J is TRBJ1-3; D unclear. The V gene lost 3 bases and the J gene lost 1 base, with 7 bases spanning the gap. Germline V gene sequence: CDR1 GTSNPN, CDR2 SVGIG (reference sequence). There are 13 residues in the CDR3. The CDR3 coding sequence is TGTGCCTGGAGGCGTCTTTCTGGAAACACCATATATTTT. It specifies CAWRRLSGNTIYF. The full variable domain, with the rest looked up from reference TRBV30 and TRBJ1-3, is SQTIHQWPATLVQPVGSPLSLECTVEGTSNPNLYWYRQAAGRGLQLLFYSVGIGQISSEVPQNLSASRPQDRQFILSSKKLLLSDSGFYLCAWRRLSGNTIYFGEGSWLTVV.

The V gene is TRBV3-1 (or the pseudogene TRBV3-2), the J gene TRBJ1-2; 8 bases line up with TRBD1. Germline CDR1 and CDR2: LGHDT and YNNKEL (reference sequence). CDR3 length: 15 residues. V was clipped by 4 bases and J by 0 bases; unmatched bases: 4. The CDR3 region has the DNA TGTGCCAGCAGCCCCCGGACAGGGTCTAACTATGGCTACACCTTC. Translating it yields CASSPRTGSNYGYTF.

This chain links TRBV25-1 with TRBJ2-1; 9 positions agree with TRBD2. The CDR3 extends over 14 amino acids. Germline loops: CDR1 MGHDK, CDR2 SYGVNS. J gave up 6 bases and V 5 bases, and 5 bases lay outside the gene matches. The CDR3 sequence: CASSFSGSRNEQFF. The CDR3 coding sequence is TGTGCCAGCAGTTTTAGCGGGAGTCGCAATGAGCAGTTCTTC.

V usage is TRBV3-1 (or the pseudogene TRBV3-2) and J usage is TRBJ1-1; no reliable D call. Trimming removed 3 bases at V and 1 base at J, with 12 bases between. The CDR3 contains 15 residues. Germline V gene lookup returns CDR1 LGHDT and CDR2 YNNKEL (reference sequence). CDR3 loop: CASSQDSWGNTEAFF. CDR3 in DNA: TGTGCCAGCAGCCAGGATTCGTGGGGGAACACTGAAGCTTTCTTT.

J is TRBJ1-4 and V is TRBV9, with TRBD1 as a possible D gene (6 bases). Germline V gene data show CDR1 as SGDLS and CDR2 as YYNGEE. Trimming removed 4 bases at V and 7 bases at J, with 14 bases between. The CDR3 has 14 residues. The CDR3 is CASSPRWTAEKLFF. As DNA, the CDR3 is TGTGCCAGCAGCCCCCGCTGGACAGCTGAAAAACTGTTTTTT.

This clone has just one count. The CDR3 region is CASSRQGEKLFF. The CDR3 nucleotides are TGTGCCAGCAGCCGACAAGGGGAAAAACTGTTTTTT. The V gene is TRBV12-3 or TRBV12-4, the J gene TRBJ1-4; D is ambiguous. The ends were cut back, 6 bases at V and 8 bases at J, with 10 bases in the middle. CDR3 length equals 12 residues.

The J gene is TRBJ1-6, the V gene TRBV19; 7 bases match TRBD1. V was clipped by 11 bases and J by 6 bases; unmatched bases: 7. This CDR3 is built from 13 residues. Germline V gives CDR1 LNHDA, CDR2 SQIVND (reference sequence). As DNA, the CDR3 is TGTGCCTCGGGACAGATTATTAATTCACCCCTCCACTTT. It specifies CASGQIINSPLHF.

The chain joins TRBV5-1 to TRBJ2-3; D not certain. This CDR3 has 13 residues. Germline V CDR1 and CDR2: SGHRS, YFSETQ. V gave up 4 bases and J gave up 2 bases, with 8 bases separating them. The CDR3 DNA is TGCGCCAGCAGCCCCCAGCCCACAGATACGCAGTATTTT. This translates into CASSPQPTDTQYF.

CDR3 bases: TGTGCCAGTAGTAGCGTGAACACCGGGGAGCTGTTTTTT. Its protein product is CASSSVNTGELFF. The rearrangement links TRBV19 to TRBJ2-2, with unresolved D. Germline V gene sequence: CDR1 LNHDA, CDR2 SQIVND (reference sequence). This CDR3 region has 13 residues. Trimming removed 4 bases at V and 1 base at J, with 4 bases between.

This chain connects TRBV28 to TRBJ1-2; D remains ambiguous. V lost 4 bases and J lost 0, with 0 bases in between. From germline, CDR1 is MDHEN and CDR2 SYDVKM. The CDR3 is 11 residues long. The CDR3 spells CASSSNYGYTF. The CDR3, as DNA: TGTGCCAGCAGTTCTAACTATGGCTACACCTTC.

This chain uses TRBV25-1 with TRBJ1-1, with no clear D. CDR1 and CDR2 from the germline V gene are MGHDK and SYGVNS. The CDR3 consists of 15 residues. Trimming took 1 base from V and 1 from J, leaving 10 bases between them. The chain's CDR3 is CASSESRGKNTEAFF. The CDR3 coding sequence is TGTGCCAGCAGTGAATCAAGAGGGAAGAACACTGAAGCTTTCTTT. Full variable domain (remainder filled in from reference TRBV25-1 and TRBJ1-1): EADIYQTPRYLVIGTGKKITLECSQTMGHDKMYWYQQDPGMELHLIHYSYGVNSTEKGDLSSESTVSRIRTEHFPLTLESARPSHTSQYLCASSESRGKNTEAFFGQGTRLTVV.

The V and J genes are TRBV7-9 and TRBJ2-1; D remains unclear. The CDR3 is 13 amino acids. The V gene's germline CDR1 is SEHNR and CDR2 FQNEAQ (reference sequence). The V and J ends lost 5 bases and 7 bases respectively, with 12 bases between them. The CDR3 protein is CASSGMGLNEQFF. The CDR3 coding sequence is TGTGCCAGCAGCGGGATGGGTCTAAATGAGCAGTTCTTC.

This chain connects TRBV4-2 to TRBJ1-2; 7 nucleotides match TRBD1. This CDR3 has 14 residues. Trimming cost V 0 bases and J 3 bases; bases outside gene matches: 1. CDR1 is LGHNA, CDR2 YNFKEQ, per germline. In nucleotides, the CDR3 is TGTGCCAGCAGCCAAGAGACAGGGTACTATGGCTACACCTTC. Amino acid sequence: CASSQETGYYGYTF.